This T cell receptor beta chain is from a study of blood T cell repertoires in COVID-19. Study in general: Material from acute and convalescent COVID-19 was sourced from the United States, Italy and Spain. PBMCs, B-cell-depleted T cells, or T cells provided the cDNA or gDNA that made up the material.

Between the trimmed V and J ends, which lost 11 bases and 1 base, there was a span of 19 bases. The CDR3 is made up of 15 amino acids. CDR1 and CDR2 (germline): MNHEY, SVGAGI. Authors' data handling: Estimation of nucleated cell counts relied on the amplification of reference gene primers. TCRdb's table, derived via immunoSEQ multiplex PCR, lists solely in-frame clones and lacks some. D and trimming come from the DNA, and the V and J calls and clone size come from that table. The table has about 250,000 clones, around four fifths seen once. The clonotype comes from an older woman with active or convalescent COVID-19. Sequences were obtained from peripheral blood. The chain recombines TRBV6-5 with TRBJ2-3; D possibly corresponds to TRBD2 (7 bases). The CDR3 bases are TGTGCCTCTAGGAGGGGGGGGATCGGCACAGATACGCAGTATTTT. Amino acid sequence: CASRRGGIGTDTQYF.